A single sample is the source of the 10 T cell receptor beta chains below, sequenced in a study of T cell clonotyping in hematopoietic cell transplantation. The method was immunoSEQ multiplex PCR; TCRdb's version includes in-frame clones alone and lacks a portion of them. The sample consists of around 25,000 clones, 70% to 85% of them appearing once. This sample's time point: recipient sample about 28 days before transplant, after cytoreduction. The sequencing used peripheral blood mononuclear cells, collected before stem cell transplant. These receptors were collected from a woman aged 60-70 years with acute myeloid leukemia. Some clones in this sample may be carry-over from other donors' samples.

The chain is built from TRBV6-1 and TRBJ1-1, with a weak D call TRBD1 (5 bases). V was cut by 8 bases and J by 1 base, with 14 bases left in between. The CDR3 sequence is 14 residues long. Germline lookup yields CDR1 MNHNS and CDR2 SASEGT. The CDR3 DNA follows: TGTGCCAGCGGGGGGGTACATCGGAACACTGAAGCTTTCTTT. Translating it yields CASGGVHRNTEAFF.

This clone was recorded a few times. J is TRBJ2-2 and V is TRBV11-2, with D perhaps TRBD2 (6 bases). Trimming stripped 3 bases from V and 3 bases from J, with 11 bases between. The CDR3 has 15 residues. The germline V gene encodes CDR1 SGHAT and CDR2 FQNNGV. As DNA, the CDR3 is TGTGCCAGCAGCTTTAGCGGCTCGTACACCGGGGAGCTGTTTTTT. Protein product: CASSFSGSYTGELFF.

The chain links TRBV2 to TRBJ2-3; a possible D gene is TRBD2 (6 bases). Deletions cut 7 bases from V and 12 bases from J, with 20 bases between. This CDR3 spans 13 amino acids. Germline loops: CDR1 SNHLY, CDR2 FYNNEI. The CDR3 here is CASNGGRGHFQYF. For the CDR3, the DNA is TGTGCCAGCAACGGAGGGCGAGGGCACTTCCAGTATTTT.

This chain joins TRBV2 and TRBJ1-2; D is ambiguous. CDR1 SNHLY and CDR2 FYNNEI come from the germline V gene. Trimming cost V 7 bases and J 7 bases, with 7 bases left between them. CDR3 length: 10 residues. As DNA, the CDR3 is TGTGCCAGCACTTCCGTTGGCTACACCTTC. Translated: CASTSVGYTF.

The V gene is TRBV19, the J gene TRBJ2-7; D uncertain. Between the trimmed V and J ends, which lost 5 bases and 3 bases, there was a span of 11 bases. This CDR3 has 13 residues. Germline V gene data show CDR1 as LNHDA and CDR2 as SQIVND (reference sequence). CDR3 region: CASSATRVYEQYF. The DNA for the CDR3 is TGTGCCAGTAGTGCCACAAGGGTCTACGAGCAGTACTTC.

The chain carries TRBV5-6 and TRBJ2-1, with D uncertain. Germline loops: CDR1 SGHDT, CDR2 YYEEEE. The CDR3 runs to 17 residues. Trimming left V 0 bases short and J 6 bases short, with 19 bases between. Written as DNA, the CDR3 is TGTGCCAGCAGCTTGGAACAGTCGTGGTCGGTGGGCAATGAGCAGTTCTTC. It specifies CASSLEQSWSVGNEQFF.

The chain recombines TRBV10-3 with TRBJ1-5, with D possibly TRBD1 on 6 matching bases. V was trimmed by 1 base and J by 3 bases, leaving 7 bases between them. The CDR3 has 14 residues. Germline V gives CDR1 ENHRY, CDR2 SYGVKD. The chain's CDR3 is CAISEYRDNQPQHF. The CDR3 region has the DNA TGTGCCATCAGTGAGTACAGGGACAATCAGCCCCAGCATTTT.

This chain joins TRBV7-8 and TRBJ1-2, with D possibly matching TRBD1 (6 bases). CDR1 and CDR2 (germline): SGHVS, FQNEAQ. This CDR3 comprises 13 residues. V was trimmed by 1 base and J by 7 bases, leaving 10 bases between them. CDR3 coding DNA: TGTGCCAGCAGCTTAGGGGGGCAGGGTGGCTACACCTTC. It translates to CASSLGGQGGYTF. The full variable domain, rest sourced from reference TRBV7-8 and TRBJ1-2, is GAGVSQSPRYKVAKRGQDVALRCDPISGHVSLFWYQQALGQGPEFLTYFQNEAQLDKSGLPSDRFFAERPEGSVSTLKIQRTQQEDSAVYLCASSLGGQGGYTFGSGTRLTVV.

This clone was observed a few times. This rearrangement joins TRBV28 to TRBJ1-1, with 8 bases matching TRBD1. The CDR3 has 15 amino acids. CDR1 and CDR2 (germline): MDHEN, SYDVKM. The ends lost 5 bases at V and 0 bases at J; junction bases unmatched: 5. CDR3 in amino acids: CASSPGGNMNTEAFF. CDR3 DNA sequence: TGTGCCAGCAGTCCAGGGGGCAACATGAACACTGAAGCTTTCTTT.

The chain carries TRBV29-1 and TRBJ2-6; a possible D gene is TRBD1 (5 bases). V was trimmed by 5 bases and J by 0 bases, leaving 8 bases between them. The CDR3 has 14 residues. CDR1 is SQVTM, CDR2 ANQGSEA, per germline. The CDR3 bases are TGCAGCGTTTCTCAGGGCTCTGGGGCCAACGTCCTGACTTTC. This codes for CSVSQGSGANVLTF. Supplemented by reference TRBV29-1 and TRBJ2-6, the full variable domain reads SAVISQKPSRDICQRGTSLTIQCQVDSQVTMMFWYRQQPGQSLTLIATANQGSEATYESGFVIDKFPISRPNLTFSTLTVSNMSPEDSSIYLCSVSQGSGANVLTFGAGSRLTVL.